A selection of T cell receptor beta chains follows, all from one sample in a study of shared clonotypes between healthy human individuals. Using immunoSEQ multiplex PCR, the repertoire was profiled, and TCRdb retains in-frame clones only, with some absent. The sample carries about 820,000 clones, around 93% recorded once. Source material: naive CD8+ T cells sorted from blood. Every receptor here comes from a man aged 30 to 39 in good health. Each CDR3 is given with its conserved first and last residue. Fields, in order: CDR3 protein, CDR3 DNA, D gene, clone size, J gene, V gene. D genes are given only for firm matches. Size is stated for part of the rows, as once, few or many counts, or as a class when the clone is expanded.

CDR3: CASSRTRDISGANVLTF
DNA: TGTGCCAGCTCACGGACCAGGGACATCTCTGGGGCCAACGTCCTGACTTTC
D: .
size: .
J: TRBJ2-6
V: TRBV18

CDR3: CASSHSGSTDTQYF
DNA: TGTGCCAGCAGCCATAGCGGCAGCACAGATACGCAGTATTTT
D: .
size: .
J: TRBJ2-3
V: TRBV6-6

CDR3: CASSLSPRRGYTF
DNA: TGTGCCAGCAGTTTATCTCCCAGACGTGGCTACACCTTC
D: .
size: .
J: TRBJ1-2
V: TRBV27

CDR3: CASSSIMGHGGPQHF
DNA: TGTGCCAGCAGTTCGATCATGGGGCATGGGGGGCCCCAGCATTTT
D: .
size: .
J: TRBJ1-5
V: TRBV27

CDR3: CASSLPNAYEQYF
DNA: TGTGCCAGCAGCTTACCCAATGCCTACGAGCAGTACTTC
D: .
size: .
J: TRBJ2-7
V: TRBV7-2

CDR3: CASSSLPVDLGAEAFF
DNA: TGTGCCAGCAGCTCGTTACCCGTGGATCTAGGCGCTGAAGCTTTCTTT
D: .
size: .
J: TRBJ1-1
V: TRBV7-2

CDR3: CASSPALGGYEQYF
DNA: TGCGCCAGCAGCCCCGCGTTGGGGGGCTACGAGCAGTACTTC
D: .
size: once
J: TRBJ2-7
V: TRBV4-1

CDR3: CASRDQDTQYF
DNA: TGTGCCAGCAGGGATCAAGATACGCAGTATTTT
D: .
size: .
J: TRBJ2-3
V: TRBV2

CDR3: CATSRGYSVSSDIQYF
DNA: TGTGCCACCAGCAGAGGTTATTCGGTTAGTTCGGACATTCAGTACTTC
D: .
size: .
J: TRBJ2-4
V: TRBV15

CDR3: CASTAGGGLIYGYTF
DNA: TGTGCCAGCACCGCGGGAGGGGGATTGATCTATGGCTACACCTTC
D: .
size: many
J: TRBJ1-2
V: TRBV6-5

CDR3: CASSFAGTYYEQYF
DNA: TGTGCCAGCAGCTTCGCCGGGACGTATTACGAGCAGTACTTC
D: .
size: .
J: TRBJ2-7
V: TRBV14

CDR3: CASSLASGRTYEQYF
DNA: TGTGCCAGCAGTTTAGCGTCGGGACGGACCTACGAGCAGTACTTC
D: .
size: .
J: TRBJ2-7
V: TRBV28

CDR3: CASSSRQSDQETQYF
DNA: TGTGCCAGCAGTTCTCGACAGTCCGATCAAGAGACCCAGTACTTC
D: .
size: .
J: TRBJ2-5
V: TRBV27

CDR3: CASSESERAGPYEQYF
DNA: TGCGCCAGCAGTGAGTCTGAGAGAGCGGGGCCCTACGAGCAGTACTTC
D: TRBD2
size: .
J: TRBJ2-7
V: TRBV10-2

CDR3: CASSYYTGDFWNTEAFF
DNA: TGTGCCAGCAGCTACTACACAGGGGACTTCTGGAACACTGAAGCTTTCTTT
D: TRBD1
size: .
J: TRBJ1-1
V: TRBV5-8

CDR3: CASSELAGVWNEQFF
DNA: TGTGCCAGCAGCGAACTAGCGGGAGTATGGAATGAGCAGTTCTTC
D: .
size: .
J: TRBJ2-1
V: TRBV21-1

CDR3: CSVEDREDYGYTF
DNA: TGCAGCGTTGAAGACAGGGAAGACTATGGCTACACCTTC
D: .
size: .
J: TRBJ1-2
V: TRBV29-1

CDR3: CASRGKGAGFGANVLTF
DNA: TGTGCCTCTAGAGGGAAGGGGGCCGGGTTTGGGGCCAACGTCCTGACTTTC
D: TRBD1
size: .
J: TRBJ2-6
V: TRBV9

CDR3: CASTGINEQFF
DNA: TGTGCCAGCACGGGAATCAATGAGCAGTTCTTC
D: .
size: once
J: TRBJ2-1
V: TRBV7-9

CDR3: CASREGEKLFF
DNA: TGTGCCAGCAGGGAGGGAGAAAAACTGTTTTTT
D: .
size: .
J: TRBJ1-4
V: TRBV7-9

CDR3: CASRGQSGSYEQYF
DNA: TGTGCCAGCAGGGGACAATCCGGCTCCTACGAGCAGTACTTC
D: .
size: .
J: TRBJ2-7
V: TRBV7-8

CDR3: CASSPPVETQYF
DNA: TGTGCCAGCAGCCCCCCCGTGGAGACCCAGTACTTC
D: .
size: .
J: TRBJ2-5
V: TRBV7-9

CDR3: CASSQRGRVDEQYF
DNA: TGTGCCAGCAGCCAACGGGGCAGGGTAGACGAGCAGTACTTC
D: .
size: once
J: TRBJ2-7
V: TRBV13

CDR3: CASSATYEQYF
DNA: TGTGCCAGCAGCGCTACGTACGAGCAGTACTTC
D: .
size: .
J: TRBJ2-7
V: TRBV7-9

CDR3: CASSLFEGQGEETQYF
DNA: TGTGCCAGCAGTTTATTCGAAGGCCAGGGTGAGGAGACCCAGTACTTC
D: .
size: .
J: TRBJ2-5
V: TRBV28

CDR3: CASSQETSRRGEQYF
DNA: TGCGCCAGCAGCCAAGAAACATCCCGCCGGGGAGAGCAGTACTTC
D: .
size: .
J: TRBJ2-7
V: TRBV4-3

CDR3: CAMASPSSYEQYF
DNA: TGTGCCATGGCTAGCCCAAGCTCCTACGAGCAGTACTTC
D: .
size: .
J: TRBJ2-7
V: TRBV10-3

CDR3: CASSVVTDGAGYGAEAFF
DNA: TGTGCCAGCAGCGTAGTTACAGACGGAGCCGGCTACGGGGCTGAAGCTTTCTTT
D: .
size: .
J: TRBJ1-1
V: TRBV9

CDR3: CASSGGGTTEAFF
DNA: TGTGCCAGCAGTGGGGGCGGGACCACTGAAGCTTTCTTT
D: .
size: .
J: TRBJ1-1
V: TRBV25-1

CDR3: CASSYTDRSYEQYF
DNA: TGTGCCAGCAGCTACACCGACAGGTCCTACGAGCAGTACTTC
D: .
size: .
J: TRBJ2-7
V: TRBV5-6

CDR3: CASSPRDRLAEAFF
DNA: TGTGCCAGCAGCCCACGGGACCGACTGGCTGAAGCTTTCTTT
D: .
size: .
J: TRBJ1-1
V: TRBV7-8

CDR3: CASSLVPVNQPQHF
DNA: TGTGCCAGCAGTTTAGTCCCAGTGAACCAGCCCCAGCATTTT
D: .
size: .
J: TRBJ1-5
V: TRBV28

CDR3: CASSPPIVLEGTNNEQFF
DNA: TGTGCCAGCAGCCCTCCGATTGTGTTGGAGGGAACAAACAATGAGCAGTTCTTC
D: .
size: .
J: TRBJ2-1
V: TRBV7-8

CDR3: CASSELGLTNEKLFF
DNA: TGTGCCAGCAGTGAACTGGGGCTGACTAATGAAAAACTGTTTTTT
D: .
size: .
J: TRBJ1-4
V: TRBV6-1

CDR3: CATSRDSGRAHEQYF
DNA: TGTGCCACCAGCAGAGATAGCGGGAGGGCCCACGAGCAGTACTTC
D: TRBD2
size: .
J: TRBJ2-7
V: TRBV15

CDR3: CASSQGVGGSYEQYF
DNA: TGCGCCAGCAGCCAAGGAGTAGGGGGCTCCTACGAGCAGTACTTC
D: .
size: .
J: TRBJ2-7
V: TRBV4-3

CDR3: CASSFQAGLTGGYTF
DNA: TGTGCCAGCAGTTTTCAGGCAGGACTCACGGGCGGCTACACCTTC
D: .
size: .
J: TRBJ1-2
V: TRBV28

CDR3: CASSLAGDYGYTF
DNA: TGTGCCAGCAGCTTAGCGGGGGACTATGGCTACACCTTC
D: .
size: .
J: TRBJ1-2
V: TRBV7-9

CDR3: CASSLGTPSYEQYF
DNA: TGTGCCAGCAGTTTAGGGACACCGTCCTACGAGCAGTACTTC
D: .
size: .
J: TRBJ2-7
V: TRBV27

CDR3: CAISVDSSVQYF
DNA: TGTGCCATCAGTGTCGACTCGAGCGTTCAGTACTTC
D: .
size: once
J: TRBJ2-4
V: TRBV10-3

CDR3: CASSQASGSNNEQFF
DNA: TGCGCCAGCAGCCAAGCGAGCGGGAGTAATAATGAGCAGTTCTTC
D: TRBD2
size: .
J: TRBJ2-1
V: TRBV4-1

CDR3: CASSSSTGSLAEAFF
DNA: TGTGCCAGCAGCTCCTCCACGGGGAGCTTGGCTGAAGCTTTCTTT
D: .
size: .
J: TRBJ1-1
V: TRBV7-9

CDR3: CASSPRQGTRDTQYF
DNA: TGTGCCAGCAGTCCCAGACAGGGGACTAGGGATACGCAGTATTTT
D: .
size: .
J: TRBJ2-3
V: TRBV27

CDR3: CTSSQEGIYSNQPQHF
DNA: TGCACCAGCAGCCAAGAGGGGATTTATAGCAATCAGCCCCAGCATTTT
D: .
size: .
J: TRBJ1-5
V: TRBV1

CDR3: CASSLSPSAIYEQYF
DNA: TGTGCCAGCAGCTTAAGCCCATCCGCCATCTACGAGCAGTACTTC
D: .
size: .
J: TRBJ2-7
V: TRBV7-3

CDR3: CASRGGPGNGQYF
DNA: TGTGCCAGTAGAGGGGGACCAGGTAACGGTCAGTACTTC
D: .
size: .
J: TRBJ2-4
V: TRBV19

CDR3: CASSQVGQGYGYTF
DNA: TGCGCCAGCAGCCAAGTAGGGCAGGGGTATGGCTACACCTTC
D: .
size: .
J: TRBJ1-2
V: TRBV4-1

CDR3: CASSLLGGASGRGLQETQYF
DNA: TGTGCCAGCAGTTTACTCGGAGGGGCTAGCGGGAGGGGGCTCCAAGAGACCCAGTACTTC
D: TRBD2
size: .
J: TRBJ2-5
V: TRBV27

CDR3: CASSVLGLAASTDTQYF
DNA: TGTGCCAGCAGCGTCCTCGGACTAGCGGCTAGCACAGATACGCAGTATTTT
D: TRBD2
size: once
J: TRBJ2-3
V: TRBV9

CDR3: CASSLEGGNDYGYTF
DNA: TGTGCCAGCAGCTTAGAAGGGGGAAACGACTATGGCTACACCTTC
D: .
size: .
J: TRBJ1-2
V: TRBV7-9

CDR3: CASGYATEQYF
DNA: TGTGCCAGCGGGTATGCAACCGAGCAGTACTTC
D: .
size: .
J: TRBJ2-7
V: TRBV27

CDR3: CASSMTGVTYEQYF
DNA: TGTGCCAGTAGTATGACAGGGGTCACCTACGAGCAGTACTTC
D: TRBD1
size: .
J: TRBJ2-7
V: TRBV19